This passage covers 11 T cell receptor beta chains from one sample sequenced in a study (dated by TCRdb to between 2014 and 2017). The library came from multiplex PCR. Sequencing instrument: Ion Torrent PGM. Adaptor-ligated barcode primers were used to amplify TRBV12-4/TRBJ1-2 clonotypes in the roughly 25-patient analysis. TCRdb reprocessed the public reads (quality trimming at Q25 with fastp, clone calling with MiXCR) and kept in-frame beta chains. When rows share a CDR3 protein, they turn into one entry using the most common DNA and genes. The sample table contains about 640 distinct CDR3 sequences; only one count was recorded for around 3.3% of them. Under 45% of the sample belongs to the ten largest clones. Material for sequencing was naive CD4+ T cells sorted from blood. In light of the paper, this sample's cell subset or site label describes: naive CD4+ T cells, CD4+CD45RA+CD25-. These receptor sequences come from a female donor with breast cancer.

In its sample, this clonotype is medium-sized. This chain connects TRBV12-3 or TRBV12-4 to TRBJ1-2; 7 bases are a match to TRBD1. The CDR3 extends over 13 amino acids. With V trimmed by 5 bases and J by 6 bases, 6 bases remained unmatched. The CDR3 DNA reads as TGTGCCAGCAGTCTAACAGGGGTTCATGGCTACACCTTC. Amino acid sequence: CASSLTGVHGYTF.

This clonotype is termed medium-sized. The CDR3 sequence: CASSYFGQGGYTF. The CDR3 DNA sequence: TGTGCCAGCAGTTACTTTGGGCAGGGCGGCTACACCTTC. V and J are TRBV12-3 or TRBV12-4 and TRBJ1-2; D perhaps matches TRBD1 (5 bases). Trimming removed 4 bases at V and 8 bases at J, with 14 bases between. This CDR3 has 13 residues.

This clonotype is deemed large. The V and J genes are TRBV12-3 or TRBV12-4 and TRBJ1-2; D perhaps matches TRBD1 (6 bases). The V gene lost 1 base and the J gene lost 6 bases, with 9 bases spanning the gap. The CDR3 is 13 residues long. This CDR3 reads CASSLDRVDGYTF. The CDR3 region has the DNA TGTGCCAGCAGTTTAGACAGGGTGGATGGCTACACCTTC.

This clonotype is judged medium-sized. V and J are TRBV12-3 or TRBV12-4 and TRBJ1-2, with 10 bases lining up with TRBD1. The CDR3 extends over 13 amino acids. Unmatched junction bases numbered 5, after V lost 5 bases and J lost 8 bases. CDR3 residues: CASSPGTGEGYTF. The CDR3 DNA reads TGTGCCAGCAGTCCCGGGACAGGGGAAGGCTACACCTTC.

The chain uses TRBV12-3 or TRBV12-4 and TRBJ1-2, with D perhaps matching TRBD1 (6 bases). The CDR3 is 12 amino acids. Trimming took off 5 bases at V and 4 bases at J, with 8 bases between the two ends. CDR3 residues: CASSGQIYGYTF. In DNA, the CDR3 is TGTGCCAGCAGTGGACAGATCTATGGCTACACCTTC.

By sample share, this clonotype is medium-sized. The chain uses TRBV12-3 or TRBV12-4 and TRBJ1-2; D remains unclear. The ends were cut back, 3 bases at V and 8 bases at J, with 7 bases in the middle. This CDR3 has 11 residues. CDR3 in amino acids: CASSLGQGYTF. CDR3 sequence (DNA): TGTGCCAGCAGTTTGGGTCAGGGCTACACCTTC.

This clonotype is judged large (0.1 to 1%). The gene calls are TRBV12-3 or TRBV12-4 and TRBJ1-2, with 9 bases identical to TRBD1. V dropped 5 bases and J dropped 5; count of bases not matched to a gene: 9. This CDR3 spans 15 amino acids. The CDR3 DNA reads TGTGCCAGCAGTCTCATGGACAGGGGAGATTATGGCTACACCTTC. Translating it yields CASSLMDRGDYGYTF.

This clonotype qualifies as large. The V call is TRBV12-3 or TRBV12-4, the J call TRBJ1-2, with D tentatively TRBD1 (6 bases). This CDR3 has 15 residues. The V end lost 9 bases, the J end lost 4 bases, and 21 bases lay between the germline ends. The CDR3 DNA follows: TGTGCCAGTAGTAGAGGGACATTCGAGTCCTATGGCTACACCTTC. This encodes CASSRGTFESYGYTF.

This clonotype is deemed large. The chain is built from TRBV12-3 or TRBV12-4 and TRBJ1-2; weak D call: TRBD1 (6 bases). Trimming stripped 3 bases from V and 2 bases from J, with 10 bases between. The CDR3 loop spans 14 amino acids. The CDR3 loop is CASSLTGRNYGYTF. CDR3 nucleotides: TGTGCCAGCAGTTTGACAGGTCGAAACTATGGCTACACCTTC.

By sample share, this clonotype is medium-sized. The CDR3, as DNA: TGTGCCAGCAGGCAGGAGGGTGGCTACACCTTC. Encoded protein: CASRQEGGYTF. The J gene is TRBJ1-2, the V gene TRBV12-3 or TRBV12-4, with unresolved D. V was cut by 6 bases and J by 7 bases, with 9 bases left in between. This CDR3 contains 11 residues.

Within the sample, this clonotype is large. The chain carries TRBV12-3 or TRBV12-4 and TRBJ1-2; D remains unclear. This CDR3 spans 12 amino acids. The V and J ends lost 3 bases and 8 bases respectively, with 10 bases between them. The CDR3 region is CASSFTVYGYTF. The CDR3 nucleotides read TGTGCCAGCAGTTTTACAGTGTACGGCTACACCTTC.